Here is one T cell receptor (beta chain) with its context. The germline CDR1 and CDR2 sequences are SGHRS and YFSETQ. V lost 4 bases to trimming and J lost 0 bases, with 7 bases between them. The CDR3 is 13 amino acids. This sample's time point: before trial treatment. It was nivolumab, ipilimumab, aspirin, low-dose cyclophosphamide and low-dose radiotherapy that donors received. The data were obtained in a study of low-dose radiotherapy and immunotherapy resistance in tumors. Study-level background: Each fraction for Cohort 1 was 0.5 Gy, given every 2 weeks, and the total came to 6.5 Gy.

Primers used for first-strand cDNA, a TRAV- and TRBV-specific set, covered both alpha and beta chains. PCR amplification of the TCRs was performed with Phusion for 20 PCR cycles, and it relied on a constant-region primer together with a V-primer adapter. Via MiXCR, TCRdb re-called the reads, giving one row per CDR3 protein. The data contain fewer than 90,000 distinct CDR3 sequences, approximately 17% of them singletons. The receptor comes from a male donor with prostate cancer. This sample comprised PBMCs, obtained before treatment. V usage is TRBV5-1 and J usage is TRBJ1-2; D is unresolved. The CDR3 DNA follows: TGCGCCAGCAGCCGTGAAGCTAACTATGGCTACACCTTC. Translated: CASSREANYGYTF.